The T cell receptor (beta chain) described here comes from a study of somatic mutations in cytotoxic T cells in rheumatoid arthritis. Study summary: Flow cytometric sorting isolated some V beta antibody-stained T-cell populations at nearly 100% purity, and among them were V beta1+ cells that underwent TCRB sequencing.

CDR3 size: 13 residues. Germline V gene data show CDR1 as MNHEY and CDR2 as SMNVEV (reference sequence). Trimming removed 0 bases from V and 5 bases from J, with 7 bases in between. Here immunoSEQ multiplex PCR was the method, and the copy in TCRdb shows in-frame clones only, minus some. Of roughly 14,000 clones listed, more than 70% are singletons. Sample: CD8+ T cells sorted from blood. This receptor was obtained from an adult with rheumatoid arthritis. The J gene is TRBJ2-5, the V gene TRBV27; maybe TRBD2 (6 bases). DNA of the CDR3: TGTGCCAGCAGTTTATCAGGGAGGGAGACCCAGTACTTC. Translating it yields CASSLSGRETQYF.